These 18 T cell receptor beta chains originate from one sample sequenced in a study of identical twins. TCRdb re-analysed the 5' RACE reads in MiXCR, keeping a single row per CDR3 protein. The data contain 600,000 to 800,000 distinct CDR3 sequences, 21% of them singletons. This sample was shared with a second study, whose subject was T cells expressing NK-cell markers.

Sequences were obtained from PBMCs. These receptors originate from a woman under 30 in good health.

This clonotype showed up just a few times. The chain is built from TRBV7-9 and TRBJ1-2; 9 nucleotides align to TRBD1. The CDR3 covers 15 residues. V shed 3 bases and J 3 bases; nucleotides not matched to a gene: 5. From germline, CDR1 is SEHNR and CDR2 FQNEAQ (reference sequence). CDR3 nucleotide sequence: TGTGCCAGCAGCTTTGGGACAGGGATGGACTATGGCTACACCTTC. Protein sequence: CASSFGTGMDYGYTF.

This clonotype was counted a few times. This chain links TRBV10-3 with TRBJ1-1; 9 bases agree with TRBD1. The CDR3 runs 13 residues. Germline V gene data show CDR1 as ENHRY and CDR2 as SYGVKD. V lost 8 bases, J lost 0 bases, and 1 base stayed unmatched. The CDR3 here is CAIGQGLNTEAFF. The CDR3, as DNA: TGTGCCATCGGACAGGGGTTGAACACTGAAGCTTTCTTT.

The rearrangement joins TRBV28 to TRBJ2-7; tentative D call: TRBD2 (6 bases). V lost 6 bases and J lost 1, with 19 bases in between. The CDR3 spans 16 residues. Germline CDR1 is MDHEN and CDR2 is SYDVKM. The CDR3 region is CASSPPWGVGSYEQYF. The CDR3 DNA follows: TGTGCCAGCAGCCCCCCGTGGGGGGTTGGATCCTACGAGCAGTACTTC. The whole variable domain, filled in from reference TRBV28 and TRBJ2-7, reads DVKVTQSSRYLVKRTGEKVFLECVQDMDHENMFWYRQDPGLGLRLIYFSYDVKMKEKGDIPEGYSVSREKKERFSLILESASTNQTSMYLCASSPPWGVGSYEQYFGPGTRLTVT.

The chain joins TRBV6-6 to TRBJ2-7; D unclear. The CDR3 totals 13 residues. Trimming removed 6 bases at V and 6 bases at J, with 15 bases between. Germline loops: CDR1 MNHNY, CDR2 SVGAGI (reference sequence). In DNA form, the CDR3 reads TGTGCCAGCAGCGGCGCGCCGGGTCGCGAGCAGTACTTC. Protein product: CASSGAPGREQYF.

V usage is TRBV12-5 and J usage is TRBJ2-7; D tentatively fits TRBD1 or TRBD2 (5 bases each). The CDR3 extends over 11 amino acids. V was trimmed by 5 bases and J by 13 bases, leaving 15 bases between them. Per germline, CDR1 LGHNT and CDR2 FRNRAP. The CDR3 spells CASGPGPRQYF. The CDR3 region has the DNA TGTGCTAGTGGTCCGGGGCCCAGGCAATACTTC.

This clonotype appeared a few times. This chain uses TRBV5-1 with TRBJ2-1; 12 bases fit TRBD2. Germline V lookup: CDR1 SGHRS, CDR2 YFSETQ. The CDR3 covers 17 residues. J gave up 4 bases and V 2 bases, and 7 bases lay outside the gene matches. The CDR3 sequence is CASSFGLAGKSYNEQFF. The CDR3 DNA follows: TGCGCCAGCAGCTTCGGACTAGCGGGGAAATCGTACAATGAGCAGTTCTTC. Together with reference TRBV5-1 and TRBJ2-1, the CDR3 gives the full variable domain: KAGVTQTPRYLIKTRGQQVTLSCSPISGHRSVSWYQQTPGQGLQFLFEYFSETQRNKGNFPGRFSGRQFSNSRSEMNVSTLELGDSALYLCASSFGLAGKSYNEQFFGPGTRLTVL.

This clonotype was seen a handful of times. The CDR3 DNA follows: TGTGCCAGCAGCTCGGCGGCAGCCCCCTACGAGCAGTACTTC. It is translated as CASSSAAAPYEQYF. The rearrangement joins TRBV4-2 to TRBJ2-7; D is uncertain. The CDR3 totals 14 residues. Trimming cost V 5 bases and J 2 bases, with 13 bases left between them. Germline V gene data show CDR1 as LGHNA and CDR2 as YNFKEQ.

This clonotype was seen a few times. The rearrangement links TRBV9 to TRBJ2-5; D unclear. V was clipped by 0 bases and J by 0 bases, with 6 bases between them. This CDR3 region has 14 residues. The germline V gene has CDR1 SGDLS and CDR2 YYNGEE. In nucleotides, the CDR3 is TGTGCCAGCAGCGTAGAGGGTAACCAAGAGACCCAGTACTTC. Residues: CASSVEGNQETQYF.

This clonotype has a count of ten or more. The chain has TRBV12-5 and TRBJ2-3; tentatively, D is TRBD2 (7 bases). This CDR3 has 14 residues. V lost 8 bases, J lost 2 bases, and 14 bases lay in between. The germline CDR1 and CDR2 sequences are LGHNT and FRNRAP. The CDR3 DNA reads as TGTGCTAGTCGAGGGGGGGGCCTCACAGATACGCAGTATTTT. Protein sequence: CASRGGGLTDTQYF.

The J gene is TRBJ2-5, the V gene TRBV12-3 or TRBV12-4; D not resolved. The CDR3 totals 15 residues. V was clipped by 6 bases and J by 0 bases, with 14 bases between them. The CDR3 loop reads CASSSPGLYQETQYF. The CDR3 coding sequence is TGTGCCAGCAGCTCCCCTGGATTGTACCAAGAGACCCAGTACTTC.

The rearrangement links TRBV12-3 or TRBV12-4 to TRBJ2-2, with D maybe TRBD1 (5 bases). This CDR3 is 17 amino acids long. V gave up 6 bases and J gave up 0 bases, with 17 bases separating them. The CDR3 here is CASSTFDSFPNTGELFF. The CDR3 bases are TGTGCCAGCAGCACCTTTGACAGTTTCCCGAACACCGGGGAGCTGTTTTTT.

The chain uses TRBV9 and TRBJ2-3, with D hard to call. V lost 4 bases and J 2 bases, leaving 17 bases between the germline ends. CDR1 SGDLS and CDR2 YYNGEE come from the germline V gene. This CDR3 has 16 residues. CDR3 nucleotide sequence: TGTGCCAGCAGCCCCAGGTTCAGGCCAGACACAGATACGCAGTATTTT. This translates into CASSPRFRPDTDTQYF. Filled out from reference TRBV9 and TRBJ2-3, the complete variable domain reads DSGVTQTPKHLITATGQRVTLRCSPRSGDLSVYWYQQSLDQGLQFLIQYYNGEERAKGNILERFSAQQFPDLHSELNLSSLELGDSALYFCASSPRFRPDTDTQYFGPGTRLTVL.

This chain uses TRBV5-1 with TRBJ1-1, with a possible D match to TRBD1 (5 bases). The CDR3 is 11 amino acids. V shed 4 bases and J shed 9 bases, with 10 bases lying between them. CDR1 and CDR2 from the germline V gene are SGHRS and YFSETQ. The CDR3 here is CASSGMGQAFF. For the CDR3, the DNA is TGCGCCAGCAGCGGGATGGGACAAGCTTTCTTT. Variable domain in full (rest from reference TRBV5-1 and TRBJ1-1): KAGVTQTPRYLIKTRGQQVTLSCSPISGHRSVSWYQQTPGQGLQFLFEYFSETQRNKGNFPGRFSGRQFSNSRSEMNVSTLELGDSALYLCASSGMGQAFFGQGTRLTVV.

This clonotype showed up just a few times. The chain combines TRBV10-3 with TRBJ2-1; D tentatively reads TRBD1 or TRBD2 (5 bases each). V was cut by 6 bases and J by 9 bases, with 12 bases left in between. The germline gives CDR1 ENHRY, CDR2 SYGVKD. CDR3 size: 12 residues. This chain's CDR3 is CAISYSGSEQFF. CDR3 DNA: TGTGCCATCAGCTATTCAGGGAGTGAGCAGTTCTTC.

The gene calls are TRBV11-1 and TRBJ2-6, with 11 bases identical to TRBD2. CDR1 is SGHAT and CDR2 is FQDESV in the germline V gene (reference sequence). CDR3 length: 21 amino acids. The J segment lost 0 bases and the V segment lost 5 bases, leaving 15 bases of the junction unmatched. The CDR3 DNA is TGTGCCAGCAGCCGAGGGACTAGCGGAGAAAGCTTACACTCTGGGGCCAACGTCCTGACTTTC. This encodes CASSRGTSGESLHSGANVLTF.

This sequence joins TRBV20-1 and TRBJ1-5, with D tentatively TRBD1 (5 bases). V gave up 6 bases and J gave up 0 bases, with 21 bases separating them. CDR1 and CDR2 from the germline V gene are DFQATT and SNEGSKA (reference sequence). This CDR3 is built from 17 residues. CDR3 in amino acids: CSATVGRSVYSNQPQHF. The CDR3 DNA follows: TGCAGTGCGACAGTTGGGCGGTCGGTTTATAGCAATCAGCCCCAGCATTTT.

This clonotype was seen a few times. The genes are TRBV12-3 or TRBV12-4 and TRBJ2-1; no clear D. The CDR3 covers 14 residues. The ends were cut back, 6 bases at V and 2 bases at J, with 11 bases in the middle. The CDR3 sequence: CASSPASPYNEQFF. The CDR3 DNA reads as TGTGCCAGCAGCCCCGCGAGCCCCTACAATGAGCAGTTCTTC.

This clonotype was counted a few times. The chain employs TRBV20-1 and TRBJ2-4; D is ambiguous. Deletions cut 3 bases from V and 0 bases from J, with 12 bases between. The CDR3 loop spans 15 amino acids. Germline-derived CDR1 and CDR2 are DFQATT and SNEGSKA (reference sequence). CDR3 DNA sequence: TGCAGTGCTAGGAAAGAGATTCTAGCCAAAAACATTCAGTACTTC. Residues: CSARKEILAKNIQYF.